Shown below are 2 T cell receptor beta chains from a single sample sequenced in a study of regulatory T cells in long-lasting Graves disease. Construction of the TCR beta libraries employed iRepertoire HTBI primers in conjunction with Arm-PCR of CDR3 regions. TCRdb used MiXCR to reprocess the multiplex PCR reads, holding one entry per CDR3 protein. The table has about 300,000 distinct CDR3 sequences, around 20% seen once. Indicated time point: persistent/refractory GD, antithyroid drugs over 5 years with positive TRAb. Researchers made the TCR library from RNA that was extracted from PBMCs. This material consisted of peripheral blood mononuclear cells (PBMCs), taken when the disease was refractory, from a patient treated with antithyroid drugs. These receptors were obtained from a female donor with Graves disease.

Ten or more counts support this clonotype. The V gene is TRBV25-1, the J gene TRBJ1-1; a possible D gene is TRBD1 (6 bases). The CDR3 is made up of 14 amino acids. Germline-derived CDR1 and CDR2 are MGHDK and SYGVNS. Deletions cut 4 bases from V and 4 bases from J, with 13 bases between. Here the CDR3 reads CASSATGRGTEAFF. In DNA, the CDR3 is TGTGCCAGCAGTGCAACAGGGAGGGGCACTGAAGCTTTCTTT.

This clonotype was detected ten times or more. The chain carries TRBV2 and TRBJ2-7; 8 positions match TRBD2. This CDR3 has 14 residues. CDR1 is SNHLY, CDR2 FYNNEI, per germline. Trimming removed 3 bases from V and 6 bases from J; junction bases left unmatched: 7. CDR3 DNA: TGTGCCAGCAGTGATGGTAGCGGGATTCGCGAGCAGTACTTC. Translation gives CASSDGSGIREQYF.